This T cell receptor (beta chain) was documented in a study of T cells after yellow fever vaccination. MiXCR, applied by TCRdb to the 5' RACE reads, yields one record per CDR3 protein. The profile shows hundreds of thousands of distinct CDR3 sequences, around 13% of them singletons. The length of the CDR3 is 15 residues. Deletions cut 4 bases from V and 2 bases from J, with 16 bases between. Germline V gene data show CDR1 as SGHRS and CDR2 as YFSETQ. V gene TRBV5-1 combines with J gene TRBJ2-7; TRBD2 might be the D (6 bases). This receptor was identified in a man aged 18-30 years who received the YFV17D yellow fever vaccine. The sample was CD4+ T cells sorted from PBMCs, taken 15 days after the yellow fever booster vaccination. For the CDR3, the DNA is TGCGCCAGCAGCCGGAGGGCAGGGAACCCCTACGAGCAGTACTTC. As protein: CASSRRAGNPYEQYF.